The 8 T cell receptor beta chains given below trace back to one sample, sequenced in a study of technical replicates of blood from a few donors. Libraries were prepared by immunoSEQ multiplex PCR; TCRdb keeps only in-frame clonotypes and omits some of them. The sample holds tens of thousands of clones, approximately 95% seen once. Sequencing input: T cells isolated from PBMCs. Receptor source: a human donor in good health.

The V and J genes are TRBV27 and TRBJ1-1; D possibly corresponds to TRBD1 (6 bases). CDR3 length equals 14 residues. Germline values: CDR1 MNHEY, CDR2 SMNVEV (reference sequence). V lost 6 bases and J lost 0, with 11 bases in between. This CDR3 is CASRATGMNTEAFF. The CDR3 region has the DNA TGTGCCAGCAGGGCCACAGGGATGAACACTGAAGCTTTCTTT.

The V gene is TRBV28, the J gene TRBJ2-1; D ambiguous. The CDR3 length is 12 residues. The germline CDR1 and CDR2 sequences are MDHEN and SYDVKM. V was cut by 6 bases and J by 4 bases, with 7 bases left in between. DNA of the CDR3: TGTGCCAGCAGCCGACTGTACAATGAGCAGTTCTTC. It translates to CASSRLYNEQFF.

V is TRBV19 and J is TRBJ2-3, with D possibly being TRBD2 (6 bases). The CDR3 runs to 16 residues. Germline V gives CDR1 LNHDA, CDR2 SQIVND (reference sequence). Trimming shortened V by 7 bases and J by 2 bases, and 19 bases separated the two germline ends. This chain's CDR3 is CASTLGDAGSTDTQYF. CDR3 nucleotide sequence: TGTGCCAGTACGTTAGGAGATGCGGGGTCCACAGATACGCAGTATTTT.

The CDR3, as DNA: TGTGCCAGCAGCTTAGTAATGGGGGGGAACACTGAAGCTTTCTTT. It yields the protein CASSLVMGGNTEAFF. The chain has TRBV11-2 and TRBJ1-1, with D perhaps matching TRBD1 (5 bases). V lost 1 base, J lost 1 base, and 10 bases lay in between. The CDR3 covers 15 residues. The germline CDR1 and CDR2 sequences are SGHAT and FQNNGV.

The chain has TRBV19 and TRBJ2-7; 9 bases map to TRBD2. J lost 6 bases, V lost 2 bases, and 5 bases had no gene match. The CDR3 extends over 14 amino acids. Germline V CDR1 and CDR2: LNHDA, SQIVND (reference sequence). The CDR3 sequence is CASSISGGLGEQYF. The CDR3 region has the DNA TGTGCCAGTAGTATAAGCGGGGGGCTTGGCGAGCAGTACTTC.

The gene calls are TRBV2 and TRBJ2-2; 9 bases are a match to TRBD1. The CDR3 contains 16 residues. After removal of 5 bases from V and 0 bases from J, the junction contained 4 bases not matched to a gene. Germline V lookup: CDR1 SNHLY, CDR2 FYNNEI. CDR3 residues: CASSYTGGPNTGELFF. CDR3 bases: TGTGCCAGCAGTTACACAGGGGGCCCGAACACCGGGGAGCTGTTTTTT.

This chain uses TRBV29-1 with TRBJ2-7; 7 bases are shared with TRBD2. The germline CDR1 and CDR2 sequences are SQVTM and ANQGSEA. The V segment lost 4 bases and the J segment 10 bases; nucleotides outside the gene matches: 19. The CDR3 runs 15 residues. The CDR3 DNA reads as TGCAGCGTTGTGGGAGGGTTTACAAGGCCAGGAATTCAGTACTTC. Its translation: CSVVGGFTRPGIQYF.

This chain connects TRBV6-1 to TRBJ1-1, with D unclear. Germline CDR1 reads MNHNS; CDR2 reads SASEGT. The V and J ends lost 6 bases and 1 base respectively, with 3 bases between them. This CDR3 contains 11 residues. In DNA form, the CDR3 reads TGTGCCAGCAGACAGAACACTGAAGCTTTCTTT. It is translated as CASRQNTEAFF.